The 32 T cell receptor beta chains below come from one sample, sequenced in a study of post-analysis software for immune sequencing data. General study points: Higher frequency in patients than in controls was seen for roughly 5 TRBV segments, with TRBV5-6, TRBV5-1 and TRBV20-1 among them.

TCR beta cDNA libraries had unique molecular identifiers. Using its own MiXCR run on the PCR reads, TCRdb lists one record per CDR3 protein. The table records 800,000 to 950,000 distinct CDR3 sequences, roughly 50% of them present only once. Their antigens remain unidentified. Source material: blood. The receptors originated from a girl under 18 with multiple sclerosis.

The J gene is TRBJ1-1, the V gene TRBV20-1, with D unclear. V shed 5 bases and J shed 0 bases, with 10 bases lying between them. Germline V CDR1 and CDR2: DFQATT, SNEGSKA (reference sequence). The CDR3 length is 13 residues. The chain's CDR3 is CSAVPSLNTEAFF. The CDR3 DNA is TGCAGTGCTGTTCCCAGCTTGAACACTGAAGCTTTCTTT.

This clonotype was observed a single time. The rearrangement links TRBV10-2 to TRBJ2-4; TRBD2 is a possible D gene (6 bases). The CDR3 is 13 residues long. Trimming shortened V by 6 bases and J by 13 bases, and 19 bases separated the two germline ends. Looked up from germline, CDR1 is WSHSY and CDR2 is SAAADI. CDR3 region: CASSPTSPYPQYF. CDR3 nucleotide sequence: TGCGCCAGCAGCCCGACTAGTCCGTACCCCCAGTACTTC.

This chain links TRBV12-3 or TRBV12-4 with TRBJ1-5; 10 bases are a match to TRBD1. The CDR3 covers 18 residues. The V gene end was trimmed by 1 base and the J gene end by 0 bases; junction bases not matched to a gene: 6. The CDR3 region has the DNA TGTGCCAGCAGTTTAGGACAGGGGGCCGAGTATAGCAATCAGCCCCAGCATTTT. This codes for CASSLGQGAEYSNQPQHF.

The chain uses TRBV28 and TRBJ2-7; tentative D call: TRBD2 (7 bases). Germline V CDR1 and CDR2: MDHEN, SYDVKM. The CDR3 is made up of 14 amino acids. V was clipped by 7 bases and J by 3 bases, with 16 bases between them. CDR3 in DNA: TGTGCCAGCAATCTCGGGGGGCCCTACTACGAGCAGTACTTC. The encoded protein is CASNLGGPYYEQYF. The full variable domain, completed using reference TRBV28 and TRBJ2-7, is DVKVTQSSRYLVKRTGEKVFLECVQDMDHENMFWYRQDPGLGLRLIYFSYDVKMKEKGDIPEGYSVSREKKERFSLILESASTNQTSMYLCASNLGGPYYEQYFGPGTRLTVT.

The genes are TRBV7-3 and TRBJ2-1; perhaps D is TRBD1 or TRBD2 (6 bases each). Germline V gene sequence: CDR1 SGHTA, CDR2 FQGTGA. Between the trimmed V and J ends, which lost 6 bases and 2 bases, there was a span of 14 bases. The CDR3 totals 15 residues. The CDR3 DNA sequence: TGTGCCAGCAGTGATATTCGGGGGCCCTACAATGAGCAGTTCTTC. Residues: CASSDIRGPYNEQFF.

The rearrangement links TRBV14 to TRBJ2-3, with D maybe TRBD2 (5 bases). Trimming took off 7 bases at V and 0 bases at J, with 14 bases between the two ends. Germline lookup yields CDR1 SGHDN and CDR2 FVKESK. There are 15 residues in the CDR3. The CDR3 DNA reads TGTGCCAGCACCCCGGGATCTTACAGCACAGATACGCAGTATTTT. Protein: CASTPGSYSTDTQYF.

The chain employs TRBV15 and TRBJ2-4; the match to TRBD1 covers 11 bases. This CDR3 comprises 16 residues. The V gene end was trimmed by 0 bases and the J gene end by 7 bases; junction bases not matched to a gene: 5. The V gene's germline CDR1 is LNHNV and CDR2 YYDKDF (reference sequence). The DNA for the CDR3 is TGTGCCACCAGCAGAGAAGCCAGGGACAGGGGGAACATTCAGTACTTC. Translation: CATSREARDRGNIQYF.

The rearrangement links TRBV11-2 to TRBJ2-2; 8 bases match TRBD2. The CDR3 runs 15 residues. Trimming took 5 bases from V and 8 from J; bases not matched to a gene: 10. The germline gives CDR1 SGHAT, CDR2 FQNNGV. The CDR3 protein is CASSPGLELSGELFF. The CDR3 DNA sequence: TGTGCCAGCAGCCCGGGACTAGAGTTGTCTGGGGAGCTGTTTTTT. Full variable domain (rest looked up from reference TRBV11-2 and TRBJ2-2): EAGVAQSPRYKIIEKRQSVAFWCNPISGHATLYWYQQILGQGPKLLIQFQNNGVVDDSQLPKDRFSAERLKGVDSTLKIQPAKLEDSAVYLCASSPGLELSGELFFGEGSRLTVL.

The V call is TRBV29-1, the J call TRBJ2-1, with 9 bases that match TRBD1. The CDR3 runs to 14 residues. The V and J ends lost 2 bases and 5 bases, in that order; junction bases with no gene match: 4. CDR1 SQVTM and CDR2 ANQGSEA come from the germline V gene. In DNA form, the CDR3 reads TGCAGCGTTGAATTGGGGACAGGGAACAATGAGCAGTTCTTC. Protein: CSVELGTGNNEQFF.

The chain links TRBV6-5 to TRBJ1-2; tentatively, D is TRBD1 (6 bases). V gave up 2 bases and J gave up 3 bases, with 13 bases separating them. Germline V lookup: CDR1 MNHEY, CDR2 SVGAGI. This CDR3 has 15 amino acids. The CDR3 DNA follows: TGTGCCAGCAGTTACGCCCAGACAGGATACTATGGCTACACCTTC. As protein: CASSYAQTGYYGYTF.

V and J are TRBV7-2 and TRBJ1-2; no reliable D call. CDR1 and CDR2 from the germline V gene are SGHTA and FQGNSA. V was pared by 1 base and J by 2 bases, with 11 bases between. The CDR3 runs to 15 residues. The CDR3 bases are TGTGCCAGCAGCTTAGGTCAGGCGAGCAACTATGGCTACACCTTC. Translating gives CASSLGQASNYGYTF.

This clonotype has only a few counts. One end of the junction does not line up with germline, which may come from a read error. The V and J genes are TRBV5-1 and TRBJ2-1; possible D gene TRBD2, 6 bases. Germline V CDR1 and CDR2: SGHRS, YFSETQ. This CDR3 is built from 15 residues. CDR3 protein: CASSLVRGSYNEQFF. The CDR3 DNA follows: TGTGCCAGCAGCTTGGTGCGGGGCTCCTACAATGAGCAGTTCTTC.

As DNA, the CDR3 is TGCAGTGCTAGAGATATCGGGGCGAGAACAGATACGCAGTATTTT. Residues: CSARDIGARTDTQYF. The genes are TRBV20-1 and TRBJ2-3; D tentatively fits TRBD1 or TRBD2 (5 bases each). The ends were cut back, 0 bases at V and 3 bases at J, with 13 bases in the middle. Germline V gene lookup returns CDR1 DFQATT and CDR2 SNEGSKA (reference sequence). The CDR3 contains 15 residues.

This chain connects TRBV12-3 or TRBV12-4 to TRBJ2-1, with 8 bases identical to TRBD2. This CDR3 has 15 amino acids. V shed 3 bases, J shed 7 bases, and the junction held 8 bases outside the gene matches. The CDR3 DNA reads TGTGCCAGCAGTTTGACCGGGAGGGCCGGTAATGAGCAGTTCTTC. Protein product: CASSLTGRAGNEQFF.

The chain is built from TRBV29-1 and TRBJ2-4; tentatively, D is TRBD1 (5 bases). The assigned J gene may be wrong: the sequence end matches TRBJ2-7 better. Per germline, CDR1 SQVTM and CDR2 ANQGSEA. There are 12 residues in the CDR3. CDR3 in DNA: TGCAGCGTTGCGGACACCGACTACGAGCAGTACTTC. Translated: CSVADTDYEQYF.

This clonotype was detected only once. The rearrangement links TRBV7-2 to TRBJ2-1; TRBD2 agrees at 9 bases. The germline V gene encodes CDR1 SGHTA and CDR2 FQGNSA. The CDR3 contains 13 residues. After removal of 5 bases from V and 8 bases from J, the junction contained 4 bases not matched to a gene. The chain's CDR3 is CASSHSGGYEQFF. The DNA of the CDR3 is TGTGCCAGCAGCCATAGCGGGGGCTATGAGCAGTTCTTC. Filled out from reference TRBV7-2 and TRBJ2-1, the complete variable domain reads GAGVSQSPSNKVTEKGKDVELRCDPISGHTALYWYRQSLGQGLEFLIYFQGNSAPDKSGLPSDRFSAERTGGSVSTLTIQRTQQEDSAVYLCASSHSGGYEQFFGPGTRLTVL.

CDR3 amino acids: CASSATEYNEQFF. The CDR3 DNA sequence: TGTGCCAGCAGCGCCACAGAGTACAATGAGCAGTTCTTC. The chain has TRBV7-2 and TRBJ2-1; D gene unclear. Trimming shortened V by 5 bases and J by 4 bases, and 9 bases separated the two germline ends. This CDR3 is built from 13 residues. Germline CDR1 SGHTA, CDR2 FQGNSA.

The chain has TRBV20-1 and TRBJ2-7; D possibly corresponds to TRBD1 (5 bases). Germline CDR1 is DFQATT and CDR2 is SNEGSKA (reference sequence). V dropped 5 bases and J dropped 4 bases, with 15 bases sitting between them. This CDR3 region has 13 residues. CDR3: CSALGQGIYEQYF. CDR3 bases: TGCAGTGCTCTGGGGCAGGGAATTTACGAGCAGTACTTC.

The J gene is TRBJ2-1, the V gene TRBV6-5; D tentatively fits TRBD1 or TRBD2 (5 bases each). The better agreement between TRBJ2-7 and the DNA end casts doubt on the J call. The CDR3 length is 16 residues. Germline CDR1 reads MNHEY; CDR2 reads SVGAGI. The CDR3 sequence is CASSYGAGISYNEQYF. CDR3 nucleotides: TGTGCCAGCAGTTACGGGGCGGGCATCTCCTACAATGAGCAGTACTTC.

The J gene is TRBJ1-5, the V gene TRBV20-1; 10 bases agree with TRBD1. CDR3 size: 13 residues. CDR1 is DFQATT and CDR2 is SNEGSKA in the germline V gene (reference sequence). Trimming cost V 3 bases and J 6 bases; bases outside gene matches: 2. The CDR3 loop is CSARGTGVQPQHF. In DNA form, the CDR3 reads TGCAGTGCTAGGGGGACAGGGGTTCAGCCCCAGCATTTT.

The chain couples TRBV5-4 to TRBJ2-6; unclear D gene. Germline lookup yields CDR1 SGHNT and CDR2 YYREEE (reference sequence). Trimming removed 4 bases at V and 1 base at J, with 9 bases between. The CDR3 covers 15 residues. The DNA for the CDR3 is TGTGCCAGCAGCGGTATGGCGTCTGGGGCCAACGTCCTGACTTTC. This codes for CASSGMASGANVLTF.

This chain links TRBV7-2 with TRBJ2-1; the D gene is possibly TRBD1 (5 bases). Germline CDR1 and CDR2: SGHTA and FQGNSA. V lost 0 bases and J lost 2, with 5 bases in between. CDR3 length: 14 amino acids. The CDR3: CASSLAQAYNEQFF. The DNA of the CDR3 is TGTGCCAGCAGCTTAGCACAGGCCTACAATGAGCAGTTCTTC.

This clonotype was detected only once. This chain uses TRBV27 with TRBJ2-1; 14 bases line up with TRBD2. The CDR3 is 17 amino acids. With 6 bases clipped from V and 5 bases from J, the junction kept 9 bases outside the gene matches. Germline CDR1 and CDR2: MNHEY and SMNVEV (reference sequence). The DNA of the CDR3 is TGTGCCAGCAGCTCCCGACTAGCGGGAGGGTTGGACAATGAGCAGTTCTTC. Amino acids: CASSSRLAGGLDNEQFF.

The chain combines TRBV12-3 or TRBV12-4 with TRBJ2-1, with 8 positions matching TRBD2. V was clipped by 2 bases and J by 12 bases; unmatched bases: 9. The CDR3 has 14 residues. CDR3 sequence reads: CASSLSGSETMQFF. CDR3 coding DNA: TGTGCCAGCAGTTTAAGCGGGAGCGAGACCATGCAGTTCTTC.

The rearrangement uses TRBV18 and TRBJ2-7, with D maybe TRBD2 (5 bases). The germline V and J ends were trimmed by 1 base and 5 bases, with 21 bases remaining between them. The germline CDR1 and CDR2 sequences are KGHSH and LQKENI. The CDR3 sequence is 17 residues long. The CDR3 is CASSPHPSGSRGDEQYF. The DNA for the CDR3 is TGTGCCAGCTCACCACACCCATCGGGATCCCGCGGAGACGAGCAGTACTTC.

The chain links TRBV10-3 to TRBJ1-1; TRBD1 agrees at 7 bases. This CDR3 is built from 12 residues. Germline CDR1 reads ENHRY; CDR2 reads SYGVKD. With 6 bases clipped from V and 9 bases from J, the junction kept 7 bases outside the gene matches. CDR3 sequence (DNA): TGTGCCATCAGCGGATGGGACAGCAAAGCTTTCTTT. This sequence encodes CAISGWDSKAFF.

The rearrangement links TRBV29-1 to TRBJ2-1; the D is unclear. Germline values: CDR1 SQVTM, CDR2 ANQGSEA. V was trimmed by 6 bases and J by 4 bases, leaving 10 bases between them. The CDR3 has 12 amino acids. This CDR3 reads CSVAKVYNEQFF. In DNA form, the CDR3 reads TGCAGCGTGGCAAAGGTGTACAATGAGCAGTTCTTC.

The chain combines TRBV10-3 with TRBJ1-1; D gene ambiguous. Germline-derived CDR1 and CDR2 are ENHRY and SYGVKD. With 3 bases removed from V and 8 bases from J, the gap between germline ends came to 19 bases. The CDR3 consists of 15 residues. The CDR3 protein is CAISDSVRPEGEAFF. The CDR3 DNA sequence: TGTGCCATCAGTGACTCGGTACGGCCTGAAGGAGAAGCTTTCTTT.

V and J are TRBV15 and TRBJ2-7; the D is unclear. Germline loops: CDR1 LNHNV, CDR2 YYDKDF (reference sequence). The V gene lost 0 bases and the J gene lost 3 bases, with 12 bases spanning the gap. The CDR3 contains 15 residues. DNA of the CDR3: TGTGCCACCAGCAGAGATTTAGGGTCCGGCTACGAGCAGTACTTC. This gives the protein CATSRDLGSGYEQYF.

The gene calls are TRBV5-1 and TRBJ2-1, with D uncertain. Germline V gene lookup returns CDR1 SGHRS and CDR2 YFSETQ. Trimming left V 1 base short and J 5 bases short, with 7 bases between. This CDR3 spans 13 amino acids. The CDR3 loop is CASSLSQNNEQFF. CDR3 bases: TGCGCCAGCAGCTTGTCCCAAAACAATGAGCAGTTCTTC.

The V call is TRBV20-1, the J call TRBJ2-7; D call uncertain. This CDR3 contains 12 residues. Trimming took 7 bases from V and 3 from J, leaving 13 bases between them. Germline CDR1 is DFQATT and CDR2 is SNEGSKA (reference sequence). The CDR3 sequence is CSGQKPNYEQYF. CDR3 sequence (DNA): TGCAGTGGTCAAAAGCCTAACTACGAGCAGTACTTC.

V and J are TRBV2 and TRBJ2-7, with D tentatively TRBD2 (5 bases). V shed 4 bases and J shed 0 bases, with 16 bases lying between them. CDR1 and CDR2 from the germline V gene are SNHLY and FYNNEI. This CDR3 spans 16 amino acids. The CDR3 DNA is TGTGCCAGCAGTGGGCGGGCCTTAGATATCTCCTACGAGCAGTACTTC. It encodes CASSGRALDISYEQYF.